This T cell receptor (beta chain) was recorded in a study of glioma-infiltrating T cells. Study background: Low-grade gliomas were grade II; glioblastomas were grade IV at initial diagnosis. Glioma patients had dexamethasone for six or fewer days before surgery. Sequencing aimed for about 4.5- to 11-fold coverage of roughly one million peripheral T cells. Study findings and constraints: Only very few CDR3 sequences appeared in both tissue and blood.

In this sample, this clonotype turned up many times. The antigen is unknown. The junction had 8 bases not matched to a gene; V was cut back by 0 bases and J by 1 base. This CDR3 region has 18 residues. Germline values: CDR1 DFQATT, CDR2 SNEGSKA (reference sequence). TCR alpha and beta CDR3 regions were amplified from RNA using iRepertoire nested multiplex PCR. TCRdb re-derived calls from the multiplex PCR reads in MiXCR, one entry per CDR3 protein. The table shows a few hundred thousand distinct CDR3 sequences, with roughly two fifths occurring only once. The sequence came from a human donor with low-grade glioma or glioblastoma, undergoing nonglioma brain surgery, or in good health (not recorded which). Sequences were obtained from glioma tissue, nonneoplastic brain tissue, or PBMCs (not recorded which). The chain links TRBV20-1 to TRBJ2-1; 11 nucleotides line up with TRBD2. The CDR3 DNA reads TGCAGTGCTAGAGATCAGGCGACTAGCGGGACGTCCTACAATGAGCAGTTCTTC. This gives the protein CSARDQATSGTSYNEQFF.